Given below is one TCR beta chain in context. The sample originates from a study of OX40 agonist ivuxolimab in advanced cancers. Assay: immunoSEQ multiplex PCR; the TCRdb copy retains only in-frame clones and omits some. The sample has around 90,000 clones; 91% are singletons. The V segment lost 0 bases and the J segment 1 base; nucleotides outside the gene matches: 2. CDR3 length: 15 residues. Germline CDR1 is SGHTA and CDR2 is FQGNSA. The source was CD4+ or CD8+ T cells sorted from blood, collected in a trial of the OX40 agonist ivuxolimab. The chain employs TRBV7-2 and TRBJ2-5; the match to TRBD1 covers 7 bases. The clonotype originates from an adult with an advanced solid tumor such as melanoma, head and neck, liver or kidney cancer. The CDR3 bases are TGTGCCAGCAGCTTAGCGAGGGGGCTCCAAGAGACCCAGTACTTC. As protein: CASSLARGLQETQYF.